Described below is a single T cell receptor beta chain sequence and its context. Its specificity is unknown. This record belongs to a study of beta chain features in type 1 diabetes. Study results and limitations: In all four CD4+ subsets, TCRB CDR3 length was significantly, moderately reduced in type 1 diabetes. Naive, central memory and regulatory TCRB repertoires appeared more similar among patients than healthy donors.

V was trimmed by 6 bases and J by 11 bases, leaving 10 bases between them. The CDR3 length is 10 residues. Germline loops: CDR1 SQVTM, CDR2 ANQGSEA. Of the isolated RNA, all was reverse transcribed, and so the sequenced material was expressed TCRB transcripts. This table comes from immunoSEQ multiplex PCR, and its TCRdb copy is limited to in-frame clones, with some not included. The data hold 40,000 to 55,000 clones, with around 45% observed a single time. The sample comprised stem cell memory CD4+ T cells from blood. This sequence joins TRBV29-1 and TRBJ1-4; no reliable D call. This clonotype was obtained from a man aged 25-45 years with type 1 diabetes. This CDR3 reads CSVLEGKLFF. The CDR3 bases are TGCAGCGTGTTGGAGGGCAAACTGTTTTTT.